This T cell receptor (beta chain) was observed in a study of Graves' ophthalmopathy and Graves' hyperthyroidism. Study overall: Peripheral blood was obtained at first diagnosis, ahead of any treatment.

Findings and caveats of the study: Using 13 signatures, a model distinguished ophthalmopathy from stable hyperthyroidism, reaching around 90% sensitivity and approximately 82% specificity. Also, most clonotypes expanded in the thyroid above 0.001 frequency appeared in blood.

PBMCs were density-gradient isolated from roughly 10 ml fresh blood. As regards this clonotype: Antigen specificity is unknown. Germline is not matched at one junction end, which may reflect a read error.

Amplification from RNA transcripts yielded the TCR beta CDR3 regions. The workflow started with a first-round RT-PCR run with HTBI primers and then moved on to a second-round multiplex PCR. One entry per CDR3 protein results from TCRdb running MiXCR on the multiplex PCR reads. The sample yields approximately 210,000 distinct CDR3 sequences, roughly 21% seen once. Germline assignment: CDR1 ENHRY and CDR2 SYGVKD. CDR3 length: 14 amino acids. Sequenced material: peripheral blood. V is TRBV10-3 and J is TRBJ1-1; no definite D call. The receptor's source is a woman in her 50s with Graves' ophthalmopathy. CDR3 in DNA: TGTGCCATCAGTGAGTTAGGCGGGAACACTGAAGCTCTCTTT. Its translation is CAISELGGNTEALF.